These 10 T cell receptor beta chains were sequenced from one sample in a study of CD8+ T cells in alopecia areata. Sequencing relied on a cDNA template that was reverse transcribed from extracted RNA. Assay: immunoSEQ multiplex PCR; the TCRdb copy retains only in-frame clones and omits some. Of 250,000 to 300,000 clones listed, over 45% are singletons. Treatment: oral pan-JAK inhibitor, 5-10 mg twice daily. The source material was CD4+ T cells sorted from blood, sampled at week 24, from a patient treated with tofacitinib. These receptors all stem from a human donor with alopecia areata.

Turning to this clone: Its ends do not fully match the called genes, so a read error is possible. This CDR3 reads CGSGRGNTGELFF. DNA of the CDR3: TGTGGCAGCGGCAGGGGGAACACCGGGGAGCTGTTTTTT. The V call is TRBV6-5, the J call TRBJ2-2, with D perhaps TRBD1 (6 bases). The CDR3 length is 13 residues. Germline assignment: CDR1 MNHEY and CDR2 SVGAGI.

This chain connects TRBV7-9 to TRBJ2-1, with D maybe TRBD1 (6 bases). Germline lookup yields CDR1 SEHNR and CDR2 FQNEAQ (reference sequence). The CDR3 is 14 residues long. V was clipped by 5 bases and J by 6 bases, with 14 bases between them. The CDR3 loop is CASSRQVSSNEQFF. CDR3 bases: TGTGCCAGCAGCCGACAGGTTTCGAGCAATGAGCAGTTCTTC. The whole variable domain, filled in from reference TRBV7-9 and TRBJ2-1, reads DTGVSQNPRHKITKRGQNVTFRCDPISEHNRLYWYRQTLGQGPEFLTYFQNEAQLEKSRLLSDRFSAERPKGSFSTLEIQRTEQGDSAMYLCASSRQVSSNEQFFGPGTRLTVL.

V and J are TRBV6-5 and TRBJ1-2; no definite D call. V shed 4 bases and J shed 8 bases, with 11 bases lying between them. CDR1 is MNHEY and CDR2 is SVGAGI in the germline V gene. This CDR3 is 12 amino acids long. CDR3 bases: TGTGCCAGCAGTTCCCCCCCTCGGGGCTACACCTTC. Amino acid sequence: CASSSPPRGYTF.

V usage is TRBV27 and J usage is TRBJ1-5; D remains unclear. Germline-derived CDR1 and CDR2 are MNHEY and SMNVEV (reference sequence). V shed 0 bases and J shed 3 bases, with 6 bases lying between them. The CDR3 is 14 amino acids. The CDR3, as DNA: TGTGCCAGCAGTTTATCAGACCTCAATCAGCCCCAGCATTTT. This gives the protein CASSLSDLNQPQHF.

The gene calls are TRBV29-1 and TRBJ2-7; TRBD1 agrees at 8 bases. The CDR3 is 13 amino acids. CDR1 and CDR2 (germline): SQVTM, ANQGSEA. V was pared by 3 bases and J by 5 bases, with 6 bases of the junction left unmatched. CDR3 bases: TGCAGCGTTGACCAGACAGGGGCAAACGAGCAGTACTTC. Protein product: CSVDQTGANEQYF.

There are a few counts of this clone. Other DNA sequences from this sample encode an identical CDR3 as well. V and J are TRBV2 and TRBJ2-3; 10 nucleotides agree with TRBD2. Germline CDR1 reads SNHLY; CDR2 reads FYNNEI. V shed 8 bases and J 3 bases; nucleotides not matched to a gene: 5. This CDR3 is built from 14 residues. CDR3: CASALAGVTDTQYF. CDR3 DNA sequence: TGTGCCAGCGCCCTAGCGGGGGTAACAGATACGCAGTATTTT.

This chain links TRBV7-2 with TRBJ2-1, with 9 bases identical to TRBD1. This CDR3 is 15 amino acids long. V lost 3 bases to trimming and J lost 3 bases; unmatched junction nucleotides: 3. CDR1 and CDR2 from the germline V gene are SGHTA and FQGNSA. The CDR3 protein is CASSLGTGRYNEQFF. In DNA, the CDR3 is TGTGCCAGCAGCTTGGGGACAGGGCGCTACAATGAGCAGTTCTTC.

The gene calls are TRBV5-1 and TRBJ2-1, with unresolved D. V was trimmed by 0 bases and J by 2 bases, leaving 9 bases between them. Germline CDR1 is SGHRS and CDR2 is YFSETQ. The CDR3 totals 15 residues. CDR3 amino acids: CASSLGLQTYNEQFF. As DNA, the CDR3 is TGCGCCAGCAGCTTGGGGCTACAAACCTACAATGAGCAGTTCTTC. The full variable domain, rest sourced from reference TRBV5-1 and TRBJ2-1, is KAGVTQTPRYLIKTRGQQVTLSCSPISGHRSVSWYQQTPGQGLQFLFEYFSETQRNKGNFPGRFSGRQFSNSRSEMNVSTLELGDSALYLCASSLGLQTYNEQFFGPGTRLTVL.

This sequence joins TRBV4-1 and TRBJ2-7; 9 nucleotides align to TRBD2. Germline V gene sequence: CDR1 MGHRA, CDR2 YSYEKL. V shed 1 base, J shed 4 bases, and the junction held 11 bases outside the gene matches. The CDR3 is 17 residues long. The CDR3 loop reads CASSQVLQRGVIYEQYF. For the CDR3, the DNA is TGCGCCAGCAGCCAAGTTCTACAGCGGGGGGTAATTTACGAGCAGTACTTC.

As DNA, the CDR3 is TGCAGTCGACACCACCAAGAGACCCAGTACTTC. This encodes CSRHHQETQYF. V is TRBV20-1 and J is TRBJ2-5; D gene uncertain. The germline V and J ends were trimmed by 8 bases and 0 bases, with 7 bases remaining between them. The length of the CDR3 is 11 residues. Per germline, CDR1 DFQATT and CDR2 SNEGSKA (reference sequence).